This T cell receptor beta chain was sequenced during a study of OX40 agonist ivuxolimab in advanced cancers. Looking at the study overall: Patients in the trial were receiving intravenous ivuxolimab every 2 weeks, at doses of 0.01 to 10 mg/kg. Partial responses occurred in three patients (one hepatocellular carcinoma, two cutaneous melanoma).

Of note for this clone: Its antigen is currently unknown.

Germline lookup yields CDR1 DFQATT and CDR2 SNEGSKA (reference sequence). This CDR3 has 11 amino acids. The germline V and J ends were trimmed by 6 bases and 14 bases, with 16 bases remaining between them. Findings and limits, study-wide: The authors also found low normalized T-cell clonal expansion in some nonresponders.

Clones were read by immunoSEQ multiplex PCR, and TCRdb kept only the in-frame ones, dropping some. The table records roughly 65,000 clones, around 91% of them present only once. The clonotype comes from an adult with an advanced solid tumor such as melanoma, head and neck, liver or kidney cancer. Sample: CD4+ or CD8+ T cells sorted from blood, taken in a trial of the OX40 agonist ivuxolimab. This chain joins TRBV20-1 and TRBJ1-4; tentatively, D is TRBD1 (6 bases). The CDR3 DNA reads TGCAGTGCGGCCAGGGAGGGGGTTCTGTTTTTT. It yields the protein CSAAREGVLFF.